Detailed here is one T cell receptor (beta chain). At one end the junction does not follow the germline gene, possibly because of a read error. The sample is drawn from a study of CD4 and CD8 cells across lung adenocarcinoma regions. Germline V CDR1 and CDR2: SGHRS, YFSETQ. This CDR3 spans 15 amino acids. Each CDR3 protein gets one entry after TCRdb re-called the PCR reads with MiXCR. The sample lists 1,500 to 2,500 distinct CDR3 sequences, around 59% seen once, with about 40% in the top ten. The genes are TRBV5-1 and TRBJ2-3; D remains unclear. Material: CD4+ T cells from the margin of a lung tumor. The receptor's source is a female donor with lung adenocarcinoma. The CD4 and CD8 labels of this study may be unreliable. The CDR3 nucleotides are TGCGCCAGCAGCTTACTACGCGAAAGCACAGATACCCAGTATTTC. Its protein is CASSLLRESTDTQYF. The variable domain in full, completed from reference TRBV5-1 and TRBJ2-3, reads KAGVTQTPRYLIKTRGQQVTLSCSPISGHRSVSWYQQTPGQGLQFLFEYFSETQRNKGNFPGRFSGRQFSNSRSEMNVSTLELGDSALYLCASSLLRESTDTQYFGPGTRLTVL.